The source of this TCR beta chain is a study of T cells in Graves' hyperthyroidism and ophthalmopathy. TCR beta CDR3 region amplification was performed from RNA transcripts. An initial round of RT-PCR targeting the TCR CDR3 relied on the HTBI primer set. TCRdb analysed the multiplex PCR reads with MiXCR anew, one entry per CDR3 protein. Here the sample spans some 180,000 distinct CDR3 sequences, about a sixth being singletons. The trim removed 4 bases at V and 5 bases at J, leaving 7 bases unmatched. Germline V gene sequence: CDR1 ENHRY, CDR2 SYGVKD. This CDR3 is built from 15 residues. The rearrangement uses TRBV10-3 and TRBJ2-3, with TRBD1 matching 9 bases. The sample comprised blood. This receptor was taken from a woman in her fifties or sixties with Graves' hyperthyroidism. CDR3 in DNA: TGTGCCATCAGTGGAACAGGGGGCGGGCGAGATACGCAGTATTTT. Residues: CAISGTGGGRDTQYF.